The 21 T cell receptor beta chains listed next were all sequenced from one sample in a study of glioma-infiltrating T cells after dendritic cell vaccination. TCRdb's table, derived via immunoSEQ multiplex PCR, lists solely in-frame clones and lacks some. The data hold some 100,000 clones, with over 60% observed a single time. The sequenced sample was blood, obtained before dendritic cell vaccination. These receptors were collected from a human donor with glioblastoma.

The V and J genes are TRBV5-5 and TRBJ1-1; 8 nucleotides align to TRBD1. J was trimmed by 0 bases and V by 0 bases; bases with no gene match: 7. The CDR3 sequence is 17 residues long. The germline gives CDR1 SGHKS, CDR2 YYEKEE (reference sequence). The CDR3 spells CASSLGTGFLMNTEAFF. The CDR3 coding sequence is TGTGCCAGCAGCTTGGGGACAGGGTTCCTTATGAACACTGAAGCTTTCTTT.

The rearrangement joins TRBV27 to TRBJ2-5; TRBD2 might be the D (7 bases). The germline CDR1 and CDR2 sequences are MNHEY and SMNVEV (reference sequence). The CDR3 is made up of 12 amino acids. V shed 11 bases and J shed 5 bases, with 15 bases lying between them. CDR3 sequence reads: CASRGAGETQYF. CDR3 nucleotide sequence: TGTGCCTCTCGGGGGGCCGGGGAGACCCAGTACTTC.

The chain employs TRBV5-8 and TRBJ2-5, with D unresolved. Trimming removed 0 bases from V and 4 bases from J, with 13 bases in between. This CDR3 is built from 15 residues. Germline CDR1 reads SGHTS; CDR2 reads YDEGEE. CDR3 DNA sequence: TGTGCCAGCAGCTTGGGGCGAGAGTCGGGAGAGACCCAGTACTTC. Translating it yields CASSLGRESGETQYF.

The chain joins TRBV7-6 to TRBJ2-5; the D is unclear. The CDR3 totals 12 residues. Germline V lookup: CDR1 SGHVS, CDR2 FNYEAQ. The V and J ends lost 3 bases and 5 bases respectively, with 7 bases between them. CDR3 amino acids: CASSFDWETQYF. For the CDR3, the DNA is TGTGCCAGCAGCTTCGACTGGGAGACCCAGTACTTC.

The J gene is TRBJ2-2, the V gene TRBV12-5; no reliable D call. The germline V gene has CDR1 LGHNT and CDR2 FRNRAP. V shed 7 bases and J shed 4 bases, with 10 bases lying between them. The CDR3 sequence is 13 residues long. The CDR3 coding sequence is TGTGCTAGTGCCCAAATCCCCACCGGGGAGCTGTTTTTT. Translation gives CASAQIPTGELFF.

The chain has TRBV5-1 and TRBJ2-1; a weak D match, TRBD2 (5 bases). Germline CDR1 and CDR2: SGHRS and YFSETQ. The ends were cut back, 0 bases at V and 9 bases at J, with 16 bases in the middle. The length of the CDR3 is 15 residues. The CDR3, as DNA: TGCGCCAGCAGCTTGGCCCCTACTAGTTCGGGTGAGCAGTTCTTC. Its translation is CASSLAPTSSGEQFF.

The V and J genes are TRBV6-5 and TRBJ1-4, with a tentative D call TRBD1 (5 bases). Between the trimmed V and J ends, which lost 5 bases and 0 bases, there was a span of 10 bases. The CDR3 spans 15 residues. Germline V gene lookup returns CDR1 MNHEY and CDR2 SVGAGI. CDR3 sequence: CASSGRQTTNEKLFF. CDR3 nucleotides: TGTGCCAGCAGTGGGCGACAGACAACTAATGAAAAACTGTTTTTT.

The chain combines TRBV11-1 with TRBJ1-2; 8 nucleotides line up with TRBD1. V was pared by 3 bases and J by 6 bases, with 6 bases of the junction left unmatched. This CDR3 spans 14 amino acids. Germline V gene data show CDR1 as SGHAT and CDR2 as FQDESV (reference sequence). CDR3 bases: TGTGCCAGCAGCTTCGGCAGGGGGCCGGATGGCTACACCTTC. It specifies CASSFGRGPDGYTF.

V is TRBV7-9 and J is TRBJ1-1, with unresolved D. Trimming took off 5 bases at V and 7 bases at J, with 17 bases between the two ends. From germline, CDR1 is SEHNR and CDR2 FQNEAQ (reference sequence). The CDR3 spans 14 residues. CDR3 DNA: TGTGCCAGCAGCATCCGGGAGGGTGTCTATGAAGCTTTCTTT. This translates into CASSIREGVYEAFF.

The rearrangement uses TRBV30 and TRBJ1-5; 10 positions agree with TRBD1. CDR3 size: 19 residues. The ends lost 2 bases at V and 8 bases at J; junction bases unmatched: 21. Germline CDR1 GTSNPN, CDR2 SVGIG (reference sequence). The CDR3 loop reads CAWSPHGQGVPSKLEPQHF. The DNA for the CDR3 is TGTGCCTGGAGTCCCCACGGACAGGGGGTTCCCTCAAAGTTGGAGCCCCAGCATTTT.

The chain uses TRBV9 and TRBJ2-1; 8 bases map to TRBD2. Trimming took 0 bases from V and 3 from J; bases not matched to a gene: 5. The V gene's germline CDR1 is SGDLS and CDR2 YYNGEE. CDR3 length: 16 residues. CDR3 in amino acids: CASSVDAGGLYNEQFF. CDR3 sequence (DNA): TGTGCCAGCAGCGTAGACGCGGGGGGTCTCTACAATGAGCAGTTCTTC.

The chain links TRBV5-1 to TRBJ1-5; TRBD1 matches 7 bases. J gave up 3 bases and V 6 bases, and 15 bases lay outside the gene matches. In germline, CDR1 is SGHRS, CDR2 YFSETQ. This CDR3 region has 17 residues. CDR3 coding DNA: TGCGCCAGCAACCACCACGCCGGGGACAGATTCAATCAGCCCCAGCATTTT. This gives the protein CASNHHAGDRFNQPQHF.

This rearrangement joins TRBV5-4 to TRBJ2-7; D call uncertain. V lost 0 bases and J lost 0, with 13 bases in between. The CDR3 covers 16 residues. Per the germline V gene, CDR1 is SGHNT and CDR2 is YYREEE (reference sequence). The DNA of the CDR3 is TGTGCCAGCAGCTTGGGTCAGGCGAGAAACTCCTACGAGCAGTACTTC. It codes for CASSLGQARNSYEQYF.

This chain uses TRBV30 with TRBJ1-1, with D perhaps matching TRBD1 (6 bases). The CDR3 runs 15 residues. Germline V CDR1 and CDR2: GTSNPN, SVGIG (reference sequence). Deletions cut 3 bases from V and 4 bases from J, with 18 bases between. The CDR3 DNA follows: TGTGCCTGGAGAGGAGAAATCAGGGGTGGCACTGAAGCTTTCTTT. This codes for CAWRGEIRGGTEAFF.

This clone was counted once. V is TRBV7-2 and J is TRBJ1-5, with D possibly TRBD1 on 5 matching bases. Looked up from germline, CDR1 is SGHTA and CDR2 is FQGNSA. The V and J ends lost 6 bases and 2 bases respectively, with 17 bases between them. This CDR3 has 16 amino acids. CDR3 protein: CASSRWVGGGNQPQHF. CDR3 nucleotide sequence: TGTGCCAGCAGTCGATGGGTGGGGGGGGGCAATCAGCCCCAGCATTTT.

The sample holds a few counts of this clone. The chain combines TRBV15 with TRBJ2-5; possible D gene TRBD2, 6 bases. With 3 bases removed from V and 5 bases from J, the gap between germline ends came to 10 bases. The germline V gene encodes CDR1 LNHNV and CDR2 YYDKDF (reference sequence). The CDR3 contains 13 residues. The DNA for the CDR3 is TGTGCCACCAGCAGCTTCGCGGGGGAGACCCAGTACTTC. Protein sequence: CATSSFAGETQYF.

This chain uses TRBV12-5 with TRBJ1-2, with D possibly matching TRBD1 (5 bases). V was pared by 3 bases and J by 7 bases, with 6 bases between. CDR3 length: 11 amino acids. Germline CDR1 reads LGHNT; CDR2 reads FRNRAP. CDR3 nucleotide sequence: TGTGCTAGTGGTTTTCAGGGTGGCTACACCTTC. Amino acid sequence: CASGFQGGYTF.

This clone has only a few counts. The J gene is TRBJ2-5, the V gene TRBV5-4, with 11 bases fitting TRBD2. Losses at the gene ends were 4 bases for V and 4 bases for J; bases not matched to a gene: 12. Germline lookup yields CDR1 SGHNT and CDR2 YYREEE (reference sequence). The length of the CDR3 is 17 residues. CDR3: CASSPLNSGRAPETQYF. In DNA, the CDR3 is TGTGCCAGCAGCCCCTTAAATAGCGGGAGGGCCCCAGAGACCCAGTACTTC.

The CDR3 nucleotides read TGCGCCAGCAGATCCCCTATATCCTACGAGCAGTACTTC. It is translated as CASRSPISYEQYF. The gene calls are TRBV5-1 and TRBJ2-7; no reliable D call. The V end was cut by 5 bases, the J end by 1 base, with 10 bases between. The CDR3 loop spans 13 amino acids. The germline V gene has CDR1 SGHRS and CDR2 YFSETQ. Combining the CDR3 with reference TRBV5-1 and TRBJ2-7 gives the whole variable domain KAGVTQTPRYLIKTRGQQVTLSCSPISGHRSVSWYQQTPGQGLQFLFEYFSETQRNKGNFPGRFSGRQFSNSRSEMNVSTLELGDSALYLCASRSPISYEQYFGPGTRLTVT.

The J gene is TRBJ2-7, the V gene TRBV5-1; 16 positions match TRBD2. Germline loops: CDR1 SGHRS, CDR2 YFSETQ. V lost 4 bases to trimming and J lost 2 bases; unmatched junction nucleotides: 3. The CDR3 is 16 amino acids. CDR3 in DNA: TGCGCCAGCAGCCTGGGGACTAGCGGGAGGGCCTACGAGCAGTACTTC. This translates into CASSLGTSGRAYEQYF. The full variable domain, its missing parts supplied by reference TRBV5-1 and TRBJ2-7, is KAGVTQTPRYLIKTRGQQVTLSCSPISGHRSVSWYQQTPGQGLQFLFEYFSETQRNKGNFPGRFSGRQFSNSRSEMNVSTLELGDSALYLCASSLGTSGRAYEQYFGPGTRLTVT.

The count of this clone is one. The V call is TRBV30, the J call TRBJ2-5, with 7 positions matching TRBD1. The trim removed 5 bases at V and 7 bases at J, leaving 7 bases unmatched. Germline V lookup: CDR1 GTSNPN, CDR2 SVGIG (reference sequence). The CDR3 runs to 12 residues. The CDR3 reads CAWGTGVGTQYF. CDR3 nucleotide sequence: TGTGCCTGGGGAACAGGGGTGGGGACCCAGTACTTC.